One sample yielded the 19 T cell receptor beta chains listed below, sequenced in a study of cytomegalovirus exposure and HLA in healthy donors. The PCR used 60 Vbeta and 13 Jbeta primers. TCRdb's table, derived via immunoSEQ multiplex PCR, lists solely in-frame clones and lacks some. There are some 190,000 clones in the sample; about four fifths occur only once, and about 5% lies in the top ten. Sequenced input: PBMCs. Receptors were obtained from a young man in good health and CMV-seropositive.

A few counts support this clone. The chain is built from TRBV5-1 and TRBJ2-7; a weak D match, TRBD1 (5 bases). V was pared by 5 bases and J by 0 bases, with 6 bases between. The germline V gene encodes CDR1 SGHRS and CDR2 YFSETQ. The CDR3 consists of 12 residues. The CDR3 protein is CASRQDSYEQYF. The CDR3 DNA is TGCGCCAGCAGACAGGACTCCTACGAGCAGTACTTC.

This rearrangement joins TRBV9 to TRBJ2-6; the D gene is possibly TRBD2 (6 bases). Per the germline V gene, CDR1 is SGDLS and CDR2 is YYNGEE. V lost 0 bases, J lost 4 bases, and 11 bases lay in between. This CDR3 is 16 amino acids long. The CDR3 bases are TGTGCCAGCAGCGTAGCGGGCGGGGTCGGGGCCAACGTCCTGACTTTC. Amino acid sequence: CASSVAGGVGANVLTF.

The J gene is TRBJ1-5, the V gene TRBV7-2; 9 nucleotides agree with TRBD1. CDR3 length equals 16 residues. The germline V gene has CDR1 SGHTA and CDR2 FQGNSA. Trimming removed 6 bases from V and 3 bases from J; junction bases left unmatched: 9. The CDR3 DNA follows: TGTGCCAGCAGGGACCCCGGGACAGGGTACAATCAGCCCCAGCATTTT. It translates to CASRDPGTGYNQPQHF.

Written as DNA, the CDR3 is TGCGCCAGCAGCTTAGTCAGCTCTGGGGCCAACGTCCTGACTTTC. It yields the protein CASSLVSSGANVLTF. This chain joins TRBV5-1 and TRBJ2-6; D gene unclear. V lost 2 bases to trimming and J lost 0 bases, with 6 bases between them. CDR3 length: 15 residues. Germline V gene sequence: CDR1 SGHRS, CDR2 YFSETQ.

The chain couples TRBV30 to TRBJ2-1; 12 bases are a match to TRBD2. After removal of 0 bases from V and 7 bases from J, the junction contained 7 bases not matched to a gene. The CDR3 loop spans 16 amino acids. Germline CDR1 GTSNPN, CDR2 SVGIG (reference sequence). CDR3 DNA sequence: TGTGCCTGGAGTGTACCGCTAGCGGGGGGGGAAAATGAGCAGTTCTTC. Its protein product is CAWSVPLAGGENEQFF.

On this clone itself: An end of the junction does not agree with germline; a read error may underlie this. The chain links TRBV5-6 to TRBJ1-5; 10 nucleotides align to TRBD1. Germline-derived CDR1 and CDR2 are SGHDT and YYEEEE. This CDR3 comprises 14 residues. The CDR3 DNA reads TGTGCCAGCAGCCGCTGGGGGCCACCGGGGACAGGGGATTTT. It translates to CASSRWGPPGTGDF.

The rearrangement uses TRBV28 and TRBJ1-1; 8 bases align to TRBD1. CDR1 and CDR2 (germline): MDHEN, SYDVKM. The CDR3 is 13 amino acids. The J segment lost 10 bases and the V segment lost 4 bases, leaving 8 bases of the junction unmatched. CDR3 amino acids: CASSSGQGIAAFF. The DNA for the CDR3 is TGTGCCAGCAGTTCCGGACAGGGTATAGCAGCTTTCTTT.

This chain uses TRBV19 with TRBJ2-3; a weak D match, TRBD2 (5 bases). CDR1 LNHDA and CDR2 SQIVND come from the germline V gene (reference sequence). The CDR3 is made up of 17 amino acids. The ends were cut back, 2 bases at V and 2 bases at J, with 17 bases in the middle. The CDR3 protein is CASSIPILQRDTDTQYF. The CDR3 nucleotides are TGTGCCAGTAGTATACCCATACTCCAGAGGGACACAGATACGCAGTATTTT. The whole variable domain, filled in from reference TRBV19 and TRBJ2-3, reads DGGITQSPKYLFRKEGQNVTLSCEQNLNHDAMYWYRQDPGQGLRLIYYSQIVNDFQKGDIAEGYSVSREKKESFPLTVTSAQKNPTAFYLCASSIPILQRDTDTQYFGPGTRLTVL.

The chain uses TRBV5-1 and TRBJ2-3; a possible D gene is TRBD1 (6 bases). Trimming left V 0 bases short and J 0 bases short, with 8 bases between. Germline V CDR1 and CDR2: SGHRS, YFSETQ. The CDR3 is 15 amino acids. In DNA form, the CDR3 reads TGCGCCAGCAGCTTGGTCACAGGGAGCACAGATACGCAGTATTTT. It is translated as CASSLVTGSTDTQYF.

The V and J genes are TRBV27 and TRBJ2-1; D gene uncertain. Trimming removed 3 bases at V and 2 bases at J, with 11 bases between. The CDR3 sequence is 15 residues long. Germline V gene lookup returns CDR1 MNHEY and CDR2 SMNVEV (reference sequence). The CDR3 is CASSLSTATYNEQFF. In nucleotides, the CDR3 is TGTGCCAGCAGTTTGTCGACTGCCACCTACAATGAGCAGTTCTTC.

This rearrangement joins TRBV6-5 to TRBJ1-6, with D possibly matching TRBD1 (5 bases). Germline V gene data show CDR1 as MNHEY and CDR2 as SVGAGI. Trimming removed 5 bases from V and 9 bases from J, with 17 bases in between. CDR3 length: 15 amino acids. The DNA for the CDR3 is TGTGCCAGCAGTGCCCCCGCAGGGAGGTTTTCACCCCTCCACTTT. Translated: CASSAPAGRFSPLHF.

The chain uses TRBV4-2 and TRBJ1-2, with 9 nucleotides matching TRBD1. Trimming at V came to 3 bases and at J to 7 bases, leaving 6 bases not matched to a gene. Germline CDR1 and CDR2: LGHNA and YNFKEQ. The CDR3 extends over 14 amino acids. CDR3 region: CASSHPQGAGGYTF. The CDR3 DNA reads TGTGCCAGCAGCCACCCACAGGGGGCGGGTGGCTACACCTTC.

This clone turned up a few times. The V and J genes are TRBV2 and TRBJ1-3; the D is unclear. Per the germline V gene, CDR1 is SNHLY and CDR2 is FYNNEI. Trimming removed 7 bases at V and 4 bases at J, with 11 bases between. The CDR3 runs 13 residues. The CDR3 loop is CASTAPGGNTIYF. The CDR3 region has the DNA TGTGCCAGCACCGCCCCGGGGGGAAACACCATATATTTT.

CDR3 coding DNA: TGTGCCAGCAGCATGAGACGGGGGACTGAAGCTTTCTTT. Its translation is CASSMRRGTEAFF. The chain joins TRBV5-4 to TRBJ1-1; possibly TRBD1 for D (5 bases). Germline V gives CDR1 SGHNT, CDR2 YYREEE (reference sequence). The CDR3 length is 13 residues. V was trimmed by 4 bases and J by 5 bases, leaving 12 bases between them.

DNA of the CDR3: TGCGCCAGCAGCTTGGCGACAGGGTCCAATGAGCAGTTCTTC. Encoded protein: CASSLATGSNEQFF. The chain is built from TRBV5-1 and TRBJ2-1, with 7 bases that match TRBD1. The germline CDR1 and CDR2 sequences are SGHRS and YFSETQ. The CDR3 spans 14 residues. J gave up 6 bases and V 0 bases, and 3 bases lay outside the gene matches.

CDR3 bases: TGCGCCAGCAGCTTGGGTCTAGCGGGAGGGCTTCACGACGAGCAGTACTTC. Amino acid sequence: CASSLGLAGGLHDEQYF. The chain combines TRBV5-1 with TRBJ2-7, with TRBD2 matching over 12 bases. V was pared by 0 bases and J by 5 bases, with 9 bases of the junction left unmatched. This CDR3 spans 17 amino acids. Germline CDR1 and CDR2: SGHRS and YFSETQ.

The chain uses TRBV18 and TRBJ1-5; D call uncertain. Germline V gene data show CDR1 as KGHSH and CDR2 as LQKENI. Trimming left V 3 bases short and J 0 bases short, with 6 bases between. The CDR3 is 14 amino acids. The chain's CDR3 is CASSPPYSNQPQHF. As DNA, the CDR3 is TGTGCCAGCTCACCCCCTTATAGCAATCAGCCCCAGCATTTT.

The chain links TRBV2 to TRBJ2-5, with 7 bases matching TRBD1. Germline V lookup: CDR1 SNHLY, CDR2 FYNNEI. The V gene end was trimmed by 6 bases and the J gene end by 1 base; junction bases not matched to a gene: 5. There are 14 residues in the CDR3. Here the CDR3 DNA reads TGTGCCAGCAGGCTAGACAGGGCCCAAGAGACCCAGTACTTC. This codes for CASRLDRAQETQYF.

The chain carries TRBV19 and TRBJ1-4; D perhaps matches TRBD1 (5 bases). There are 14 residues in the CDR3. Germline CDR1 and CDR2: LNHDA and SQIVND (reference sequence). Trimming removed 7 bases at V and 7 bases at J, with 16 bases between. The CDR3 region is CASTKGGVGEKLFF. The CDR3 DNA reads TGTGCCAGTACCAAGGGAGGGGTCGGTGAAAAACTGTTTTTT.